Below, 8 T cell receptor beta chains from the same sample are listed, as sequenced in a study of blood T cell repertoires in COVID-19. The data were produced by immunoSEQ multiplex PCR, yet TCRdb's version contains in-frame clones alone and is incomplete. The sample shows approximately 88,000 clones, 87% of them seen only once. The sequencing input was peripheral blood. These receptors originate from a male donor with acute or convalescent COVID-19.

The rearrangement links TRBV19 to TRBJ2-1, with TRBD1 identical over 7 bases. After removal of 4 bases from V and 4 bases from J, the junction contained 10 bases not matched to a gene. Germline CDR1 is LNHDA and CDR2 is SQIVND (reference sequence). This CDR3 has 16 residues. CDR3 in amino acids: CASSTSGGSPYNEQFF. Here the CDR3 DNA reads TGTGCCAGTAGTACTTCAGGGGGTTCCCCATACAATGAGCAGTTCTTC.

Here the CDR3 reads CASSAVPGQGLNTEAFF. CDR3 DNA: TGTGCCAGCAGCGCAGTCCCGGGACAGGGTTTGAACACTGAAGCTTTCTTT. The chain joins TRBV9 to TRBJ1-1, with 9 bases fitting TRBD1. The V segment lost 3 bases and the J segment 0 bases; nucleotides outside the gene matches: 9. The CDR3 loop spans 17 amino acids. Looked up from germline, CDR1 is SGDLS and CDR2 is YYNGEE.

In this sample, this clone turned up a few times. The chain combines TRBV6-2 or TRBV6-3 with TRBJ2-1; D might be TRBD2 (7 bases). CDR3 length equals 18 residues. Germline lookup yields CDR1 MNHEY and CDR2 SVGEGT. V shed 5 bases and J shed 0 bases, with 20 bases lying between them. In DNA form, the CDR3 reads TGTGCCAGCAGTACCTCCTGGGGGCGGGGGTCCTCCTACAATGAGCAGTTCTTC. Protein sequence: CASSTSWGRGSSYNEQFF.

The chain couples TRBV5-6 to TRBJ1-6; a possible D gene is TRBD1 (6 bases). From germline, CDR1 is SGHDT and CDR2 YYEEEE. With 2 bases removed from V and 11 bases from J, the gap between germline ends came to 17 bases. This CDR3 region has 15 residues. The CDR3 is CASSLYRVRLPPLHF. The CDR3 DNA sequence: TGTGCCAGCAGCTTATACAGGGTCCGCCTGCCACCCCTCCACTTT.

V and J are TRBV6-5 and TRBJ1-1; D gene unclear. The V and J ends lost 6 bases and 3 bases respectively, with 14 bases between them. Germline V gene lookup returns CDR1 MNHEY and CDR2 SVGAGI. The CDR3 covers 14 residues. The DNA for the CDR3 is TGTGCCAGCAGCCGGATGGGAGAATACACTGAAGCTTTCTTT. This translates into CASSRMGEYTEAFF.

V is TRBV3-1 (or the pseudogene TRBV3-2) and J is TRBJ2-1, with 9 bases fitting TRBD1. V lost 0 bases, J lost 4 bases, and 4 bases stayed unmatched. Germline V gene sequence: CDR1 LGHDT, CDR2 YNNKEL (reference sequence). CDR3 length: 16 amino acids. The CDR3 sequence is CASSQDQDRGYNEQFF. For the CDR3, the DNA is TGTGCCAGCAGCCAAGATCAGGACAGGGGTTACAATGAGCAGTTCTTC.

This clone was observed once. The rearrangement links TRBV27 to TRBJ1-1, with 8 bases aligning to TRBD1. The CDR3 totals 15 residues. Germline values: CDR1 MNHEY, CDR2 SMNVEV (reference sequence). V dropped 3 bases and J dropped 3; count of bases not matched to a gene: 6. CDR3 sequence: CASSLTGVFDTEAFF. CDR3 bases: TGTGCCAGCAGTTTGACAGGGGTTTTCGACACTGAAGCTTTCTTT.

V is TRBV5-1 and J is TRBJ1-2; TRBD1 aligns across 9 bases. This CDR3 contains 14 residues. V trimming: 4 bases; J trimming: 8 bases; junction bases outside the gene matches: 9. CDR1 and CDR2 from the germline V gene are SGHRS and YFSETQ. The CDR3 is CASSPRTGAGGYTF. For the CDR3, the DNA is TGCGCCAGCAGCCCCAGGACAGGGGCGGGCGGCTACACCTTC. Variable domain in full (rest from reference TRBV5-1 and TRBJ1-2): KAGVTQTPRYLIKTRGQQVTLSCSPISGHRSVSWYQQTPGQGLQFLFEYFSETQRNKGNFPGRFSGRQFSNSRSEMNVSTLELGDSALYLCASSPRTGAGGYTFGSGTRLTVV.